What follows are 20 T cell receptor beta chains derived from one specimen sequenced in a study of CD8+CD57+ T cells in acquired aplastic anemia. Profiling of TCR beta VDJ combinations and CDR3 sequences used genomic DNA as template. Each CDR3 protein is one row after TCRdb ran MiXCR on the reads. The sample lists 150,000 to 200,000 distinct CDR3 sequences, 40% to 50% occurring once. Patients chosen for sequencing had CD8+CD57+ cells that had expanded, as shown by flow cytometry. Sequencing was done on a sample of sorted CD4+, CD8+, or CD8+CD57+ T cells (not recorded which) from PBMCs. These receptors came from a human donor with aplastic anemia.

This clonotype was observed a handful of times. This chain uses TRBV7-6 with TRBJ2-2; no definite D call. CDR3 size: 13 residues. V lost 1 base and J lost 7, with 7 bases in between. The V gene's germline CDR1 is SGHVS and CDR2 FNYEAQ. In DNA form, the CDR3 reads TGTGCCAGCAGCTTAGAGGCTAGCGGGGAGCTGTTTTTT. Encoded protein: CASSLEASGELFF.

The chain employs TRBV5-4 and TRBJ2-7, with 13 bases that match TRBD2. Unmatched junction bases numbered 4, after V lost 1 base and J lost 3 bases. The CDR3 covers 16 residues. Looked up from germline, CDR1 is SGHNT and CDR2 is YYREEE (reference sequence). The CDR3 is CASSLLGLAGSYEQYF. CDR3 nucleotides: TGTGCCAGCAGCTTGCTGGGACTAGCGGGAAGCTACGAGCAGTACTTC.

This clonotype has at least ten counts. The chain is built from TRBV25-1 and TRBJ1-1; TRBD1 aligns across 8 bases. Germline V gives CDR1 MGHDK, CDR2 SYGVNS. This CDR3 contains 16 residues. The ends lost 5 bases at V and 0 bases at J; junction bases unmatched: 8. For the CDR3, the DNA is TGTGCCAGCAGTCCGCTGGGACAGGCGGTGAACACTGAAGCTTTCTTT. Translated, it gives CASSPLGQAVNTEAFF.

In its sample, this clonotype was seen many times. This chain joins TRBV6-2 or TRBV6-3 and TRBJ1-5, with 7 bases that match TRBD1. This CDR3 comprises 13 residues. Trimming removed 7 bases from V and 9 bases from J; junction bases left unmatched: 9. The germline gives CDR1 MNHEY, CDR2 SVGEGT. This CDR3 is CASNRQGDRPQHF. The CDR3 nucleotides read TGTGCCAGCAACCGACAGGGTGACCGGCCCCAGCATTTT.

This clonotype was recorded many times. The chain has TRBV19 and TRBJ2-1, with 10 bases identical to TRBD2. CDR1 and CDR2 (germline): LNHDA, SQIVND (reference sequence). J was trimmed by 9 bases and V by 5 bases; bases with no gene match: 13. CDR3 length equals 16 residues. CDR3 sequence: CASSESIAGGRREQFF. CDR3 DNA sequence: TGTGCCAGTAGTGAGTCCATAGCGGGAGGAAGACGTGAGCAGTTCTTC. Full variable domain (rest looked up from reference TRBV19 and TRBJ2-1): DGGITQSPKYLFRKEGQNVTLSCEQNLNHDAMYWYRQDPGQGLRLIYYSQIVNDFQKGDIAEGYSVSREKKESFPLTVTSAQKNPTAFYLCASSESIAGGRREQFFGPGTRLTVL.

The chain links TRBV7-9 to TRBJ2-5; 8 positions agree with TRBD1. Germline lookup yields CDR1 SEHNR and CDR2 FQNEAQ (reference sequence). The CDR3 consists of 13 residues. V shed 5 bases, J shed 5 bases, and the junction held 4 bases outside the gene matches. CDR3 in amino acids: CASSGTGRETQYF. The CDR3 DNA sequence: TGTGCCAGCAGCGGGACAGGCCGGGAGACCCAGTACTTC.

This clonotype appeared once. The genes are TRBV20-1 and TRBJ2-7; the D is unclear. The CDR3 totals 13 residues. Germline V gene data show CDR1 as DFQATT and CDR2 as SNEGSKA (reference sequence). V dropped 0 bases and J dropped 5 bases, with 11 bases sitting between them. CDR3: CSARDLGSDEQYF. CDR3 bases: TGCAGTGCTAGAGATCTCGGGTCCGACGAGCAGTACTTC.

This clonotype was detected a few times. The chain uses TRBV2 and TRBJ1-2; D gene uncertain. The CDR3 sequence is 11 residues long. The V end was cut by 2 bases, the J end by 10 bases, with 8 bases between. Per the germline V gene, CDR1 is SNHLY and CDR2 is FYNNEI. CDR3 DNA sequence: TGTGCCAGCAGTGAAAAGGCAGCCTACACCTTC. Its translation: CASSEKAAYTF.

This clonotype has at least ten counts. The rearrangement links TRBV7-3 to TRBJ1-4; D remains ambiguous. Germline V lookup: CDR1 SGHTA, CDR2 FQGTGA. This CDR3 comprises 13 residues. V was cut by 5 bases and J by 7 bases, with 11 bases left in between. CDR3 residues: CASSRNSGEKLFF. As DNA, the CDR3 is TGTGCCAGCAGCCGTAACAGTGGTGAAAAACTGTTTTTT.

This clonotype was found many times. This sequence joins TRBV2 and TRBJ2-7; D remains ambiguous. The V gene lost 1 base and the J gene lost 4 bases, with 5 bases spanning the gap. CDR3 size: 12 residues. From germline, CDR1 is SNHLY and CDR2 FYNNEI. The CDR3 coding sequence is TGTGCCAGCAGTGAAGTAGGTTACGAGCAGTACTTC. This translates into CASSEVGYEQYF.

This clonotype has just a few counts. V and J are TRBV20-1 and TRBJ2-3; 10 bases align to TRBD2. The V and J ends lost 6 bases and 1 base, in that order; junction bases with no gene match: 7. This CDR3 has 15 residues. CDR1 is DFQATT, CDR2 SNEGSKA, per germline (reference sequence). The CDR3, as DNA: TGCAGTGCCCCAGTTCTAGCGGGGGGCACAGATACGCAGTATTTT. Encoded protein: CSAPVLAGGTDTQYF.

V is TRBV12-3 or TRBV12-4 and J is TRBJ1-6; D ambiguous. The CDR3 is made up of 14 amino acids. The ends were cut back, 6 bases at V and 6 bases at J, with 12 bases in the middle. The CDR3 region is CASRVRAGNSPLHF. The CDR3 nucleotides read TGTGCCAGCAGGGTGAGGGCCGGTAATTCACCCCTCCACTTT.

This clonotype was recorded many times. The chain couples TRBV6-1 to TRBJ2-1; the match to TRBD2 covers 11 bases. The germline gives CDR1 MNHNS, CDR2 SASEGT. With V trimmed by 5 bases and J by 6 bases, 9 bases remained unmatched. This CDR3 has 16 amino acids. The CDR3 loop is CASSMTTSGKGNEQFF. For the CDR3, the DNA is TGTGCCAGCAGTATGACGACTAGCGGGAAGGGCAATGAGCAGTTCTTC.

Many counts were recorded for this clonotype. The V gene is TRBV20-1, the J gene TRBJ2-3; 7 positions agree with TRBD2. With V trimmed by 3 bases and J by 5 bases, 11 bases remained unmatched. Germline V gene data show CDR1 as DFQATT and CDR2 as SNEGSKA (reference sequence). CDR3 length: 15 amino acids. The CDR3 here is CSARDRGGPIDTQYF. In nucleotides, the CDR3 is TGCAGTGCTAGGGACCGGGGAGGGCCGATAGATACGCAGTATTTT.

CDR3 DNA sequence: TGTGCCAGCAGTTACGAGTTGGGTGGGACAGGGCGGTTTGGAGATACGCAGTATTTT. Encoded protein: CASSYELGGTGRFGDTQYF. The V gene is TRBV6-2 or TRBV6-3, the J gene TRBJ2-3; 9 bases match TRBD1. Germline V gene lookup returns CDR1 MNHEY and CDR2 SVGEGT. CDR3 length: 19 amino acids. J was trimmed by 5 bases and V by 2 bases; bases with no gene match: 17.

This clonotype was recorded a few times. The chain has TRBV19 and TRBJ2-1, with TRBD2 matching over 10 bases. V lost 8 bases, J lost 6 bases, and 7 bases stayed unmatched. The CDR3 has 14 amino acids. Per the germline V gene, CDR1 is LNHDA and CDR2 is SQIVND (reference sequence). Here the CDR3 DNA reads TGTGCCAGTGGGGAGCGGGAGGGACGCAATGAGCAGTTCTTC. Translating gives CASGEREGRNEQFF. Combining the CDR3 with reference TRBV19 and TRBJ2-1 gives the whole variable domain DGGITQSPKYLFRKEGQNVTLSCEQNLNHDAMYWYRQDPGQGLRLIYYSQIVNDFQKGDIAEGYSVSREKKESFPLTVTSAQKNPTAFYLCASGEREGRNEQFFGPGTRLTVL.

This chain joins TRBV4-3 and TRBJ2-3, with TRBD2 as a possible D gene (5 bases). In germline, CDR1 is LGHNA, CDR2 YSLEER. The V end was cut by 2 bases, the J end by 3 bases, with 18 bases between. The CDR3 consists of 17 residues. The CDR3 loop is CASSQQATPGLTDTQYF. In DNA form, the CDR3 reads TGCGCCAGCAGCCAACAGGCGACTCCGGGATTGACAGATACGCAGTATTTT.

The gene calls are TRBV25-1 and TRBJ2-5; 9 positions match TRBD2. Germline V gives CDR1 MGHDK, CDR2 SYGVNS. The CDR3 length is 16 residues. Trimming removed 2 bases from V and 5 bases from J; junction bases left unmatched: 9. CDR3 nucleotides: TGTGCCAGCAGTGAAGGGGCGGGAGGGCCCTCTGAGACCCAGTACTTC. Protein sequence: CASSEGAGGPSETQYF.

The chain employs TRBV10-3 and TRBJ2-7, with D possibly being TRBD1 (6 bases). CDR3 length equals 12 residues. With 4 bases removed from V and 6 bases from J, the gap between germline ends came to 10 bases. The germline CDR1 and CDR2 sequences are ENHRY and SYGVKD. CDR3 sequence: CAISARGGEQYF. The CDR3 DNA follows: TGTGCCATCAGTGCGCGAGGGGGCGAGCAGTACTTC.

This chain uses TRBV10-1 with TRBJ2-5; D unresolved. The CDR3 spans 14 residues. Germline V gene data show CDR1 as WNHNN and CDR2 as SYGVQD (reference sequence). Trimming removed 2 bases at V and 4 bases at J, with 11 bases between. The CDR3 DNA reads TGCGCCAGCAGTGAGCCGACGAGAAGAGAGACCCAGTACTTC. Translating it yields CASSEPTRRETQYF.